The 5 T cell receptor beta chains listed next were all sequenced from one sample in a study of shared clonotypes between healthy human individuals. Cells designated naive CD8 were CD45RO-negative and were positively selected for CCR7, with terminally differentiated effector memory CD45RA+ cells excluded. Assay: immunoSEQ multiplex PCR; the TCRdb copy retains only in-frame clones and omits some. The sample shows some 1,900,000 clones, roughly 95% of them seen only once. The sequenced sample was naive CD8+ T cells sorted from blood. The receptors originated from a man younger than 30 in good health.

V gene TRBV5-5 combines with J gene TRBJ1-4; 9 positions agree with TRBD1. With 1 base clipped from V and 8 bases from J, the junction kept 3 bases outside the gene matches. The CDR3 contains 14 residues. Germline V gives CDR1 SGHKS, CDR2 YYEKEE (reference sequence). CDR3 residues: CASSLIGTGEKLFF. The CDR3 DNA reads TGTGCCAGCAGCTTGATCGGGACAGGGGAAAAACTGTTTTTT. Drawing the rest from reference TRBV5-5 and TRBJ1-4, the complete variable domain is DAGVTQSPTHLIKTRGQQVTLRCSPISGHKSVSWYQQVLGQGPQFIFQYYEKEERGRGNFPDRFSARQFPNYSSELNVNALLLGDSALYLCASSLIGTGEKLFFGSGTQLSVL.

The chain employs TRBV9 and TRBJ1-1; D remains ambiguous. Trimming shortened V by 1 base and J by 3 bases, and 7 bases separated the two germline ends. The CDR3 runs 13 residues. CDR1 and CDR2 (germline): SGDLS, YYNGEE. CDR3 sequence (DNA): TGTGCCAGCAGCGTATCGTCGTACACTGAAGCTTTCTTT. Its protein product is CASSVSSYTEAFF.

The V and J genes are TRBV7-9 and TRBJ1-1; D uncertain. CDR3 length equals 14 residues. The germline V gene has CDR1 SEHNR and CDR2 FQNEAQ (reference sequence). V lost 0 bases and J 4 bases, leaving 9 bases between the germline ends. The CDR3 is CASSLARESTEAFF. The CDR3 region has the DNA TGTGCCAGCAGCTTAGCGAGGGAGAGCACTGAAGCTTTCTTT.

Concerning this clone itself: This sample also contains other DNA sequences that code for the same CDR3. CDR3: CASSQGGAEAFF. The CDR3 DNA reads as TGCGCCAGCAGCCAAGGGGGGGCTGAAGCTTTCTTT. The genes are TRBV4-1 and TRBJ1-1, with a tentative D call TRBD1 (5 bases). V dropped 1 base and J dropped 6 bases, with 6 bases sitting between them. This CDR3 contains 12 residues. Germline CDR1 is MGHRA and CDR2 is YSYEKL.

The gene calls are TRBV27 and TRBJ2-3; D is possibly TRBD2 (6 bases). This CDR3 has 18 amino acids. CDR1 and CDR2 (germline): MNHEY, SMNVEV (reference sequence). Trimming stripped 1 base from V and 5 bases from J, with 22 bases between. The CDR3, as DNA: TGTGCCAGCAGTTTATTAGGCGGGGCACGAGATGCGGAAGATACGCAGTATTTT. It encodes CASSLLGGARDAEDTQYF.